The source of this T cell receptor (beta chain) is a study of blood T cell repertoires in COVID-19. Study context: Sites in the United States, Italy and Spain provided acute and convalescent COVID-19 samples. Sources were T cells, B-cell-depleted T cells, or PBMCs; the material itself was cDNA or gDNA.

Authors' methods: Reference gene primer amplification gave nucleated cell count estimates. Sequencing was performed with immunoSEQ multiplex PCR; in TCRdb, only in-frame clones are kept and a portion is missing. D and trimming were read from the DNA, whereas the V and J calls and clone size are those reported in that table. The sample has under 85,000 clones, roughly nine tenths seen once. Germline V gene data show CDR1 as SGHTA and CDR2 as FQGNSA. The J segment lost 4 bases and the V segment lost 5 bases, leaving 10 bases of the junction unmatched. The CDR3 spans 16 residues. The sample was peripheral blood. The source is an elderly man in a cohort sampled during active COVID-19. The chain uses TRBV7-2 and TRBJ2-2, with 7 bases aligning to TRBD2. The CDR3 loop reads CASSPREAGPTGELFF. CDR3 sequence (DNA): TGTGCCAGCAGCCCCCGTGAAGCGGGGCCCACCGGGGAGCTGTTTTTT.